The 27 T cell receptor beta chains below come from one sample, sequenced in a study of shared clonotypes between healthy human individuals. Here immunoSEQ multiplex PCR was the method, and the copy in TCRdb shows in-frame clones only, minus some. The sample shows a few million clones, 80% to 95% of them seen only once. Sequencing was performed on naive CD4+ T cells from PBMCs. Stated subset: CD45RA+ positively selected. These TCRs come from a young man in good health. Some clones in this sample may be carry-over from other donors' samples.

The chain is built from TRBV9 and TRBJ2-3; no reliable D call. With 5 bases removed from V and 0 bases from J, the gap between germline ends came to 10 bases. Looked up from germline, CDR1 is SGDLS and CDR2 is YYNGEE. The CDR3 consists of 14 residues. The CDR3 region has the DNA TGTGCCAGCAGAGGCGACGCCAGCACAGATACGCAGTATTTT. It codes for CASRGDASTDTQYF.

With regard to this clone: The same CDR3 arises from other DNA sequences in this sample as well. The chain is built from TRBV29-1 and TRBJ2-5, with TRBD1 matching over 8 bases. J was trimmed by 5 bases and V by 3 bases; bases with no gene match: 2. Germline CDR1 reads SQVTM; CDR2 reads ANQGSEA. This CDR3 spans 12 amino acids. This CDR3 reads CSVDRGRETQYF. DNA for the CDR3: TGCAGCGTTGACAGGGGGCGCGAGACCCAGTACTTC.

The J gene is TRBJ1-5, the V gene TRBV5-6; D unresolved. V was clipped by 0 bases and J by 0 bases, with 10 bases between them. This CDR3 comprises 16 residues. The germline gives CDR1 SGHDT, CDR2 YYEEEE. DNA of the CDR3: TGTGCCAGCAGCTTGGAGGTAGTTGATAGCAATCAGCCCCAGCATTTT. Translated, it gives CASSLEVVDSNQPQHF. Supplemented by reference TRBV5-6 and TRBJ1-5, the full variable domain reads DAGVTQSPTHLIKTRGQQVTLRCSPKSGHDTVSWYQQALGQGPQFIFQYYEEEERQRGNFPDRFSGHQFPNYSSELNVNALLLGDSALYLCASSLEVVDSNQPQHFGDGTRLSIL.

This clone was seen a few times. This chain's CDR3 is CASSPRTANEQFF. The DNA of the CDR3 is TGTGCCAGCAGCCCCAGGACAGCCAATGAGCAGTTCTTC. This chain joins TRBV7-2 and TRBJ2-1, with D tentatively TRBD1 (6 bases). The CDR3 covers 13 residues. V gave up 5 bases and J gave up 6 bases, with 11 bases separating them. The germline CDR1 and CDR2 sequences are SGHTA and FQGNSA.

V and J are TRBV28 and TRBJ2-7; 13 bases are shared with TRBD2. Trimming removed 1 base from V and 5 bases from J; junction bases left unmatched: 17. The CDR3 is 20 amino acids. Per the germline V gene, CDR1 is MDHEN and CDR2 is SYDVKM. CDR3 in amino acids: CASSLYTGTSGISTIHEQYF. The CDR3 region has the DNA TGTGCCAGCAGTTTATACACTGGGACTAGCGGGATCTCCACTATCCACGAGCAGTACTTC. The full variable domain, its missing parts supplied by reference TRBV28 and TRBJ2-7, is DVKVTQSSRYLVKRTGEKVFLECVQDMDHENMFWYRQDPGLGLRLIYFSYDVKMKEKGDIPEGYSVSREKKERFSLILESASTNQTSMYLCASSLYTGTSGISTIHEQYFGPGTRLTVT.

The CDR3 DNA sequence: TGTGCCAGCAGCGTAGTCACAGGGCCCGGGGAGCTGTTTTTT. Protein: CASSVVTGPGELFF. This chain uses TRBV9 with TRBJ2-2, with TRBD1 as a possible D gene (6 bases). The germline gives CDR1 SGDLS, CDR2 YYNGEE. V gave up 0 bases and J gave up 6 bases, with 9 bases separating them. The CDR3 is made up of 14 amino acids.

V gene TRBV27 combines with J gene TRBJ2-2, with a possible D match to TRBD1 (6 bases). Germline CDR1 reads MNHEY; CDR2 reads SMNVEV (reference sequence). The CDR3 has 13 amino acids. V gave up 6 bases and J gave up 5 bases, with 10 bases separating them. The CDR3 loop reads CASRSRGTGELFF. In nucleotides, the CDR3 is TGTGCCAGCAGGTCCAGGGGAACCGGGGAGCTGTTTTTT.

The chain has TRBV6-6 and TRBJ1-5; D gene uncertain. Trimming took off 6 bases at V and 2 bases at J, with 14 bases between the two ends. The CDR3 consists of 15 residues. Germline loops: CDR1 MNHNY, CDR2 SVGAGI (reference sequence). The CDR3 sequence is CASRAGQTRNQPQHF. The CDR3 DNA follows: TGTGCCAGCAGGGCCGGCCAAACACGCAATCAGCCCCAGCATTTT.

Notes on this clone: Other DNA sequences within the sample encode an identical CDR3. The chain recombines TRBV6-6 with TRBJ2-7; no firm D call. The V and J ends lost 0 bases and 5 bases respectively, with 2 bases between them. This CDR3 has 11 residues. CDR1 and CDR2 from the germline V gene are MNHNY and SVGAGI (reference sequence). For the CDR3, the DNA is TGTGCCAGCAGTTACTCGAACGAGCAGTACTTC. Translated, it gives CASSYSNEQYF.

The chain links TRBV2 to TRBJ2-7; no firm D call. Between the trimmed V and J ends, which lost 4 bases and 1 base, there was a span of 11 bases. Germline V gene lookup returns CDR1 SNHLY and CDR2 FYNNEI. CDR3 length equals 14 residues. This CDR3 is CASSATVRSYEQYF. The CDR3 DNA sequence: TGTGCCAGCAGTGCGACGGTCCGGTCCTACGAGCAGTACTTC. Based on the CDR3 plus reference TRBV2 and TRBJ2-7, the full variable domain is EPEVTQTPSHQVTQMGQEVILRCVPISNHLYFYWYRQILGQKVEFLVSFYNNEISEKSEIFDDQFSVERPDGSNFTLKIRSTKLEDSAMYFCASSATVRSYEQYFGPGTRLTVT.

The genes are TRBV10-3 and TRBJ2-7; D is uncertain. The CDR3 is made up of 12 amino acids. V was cut by 2 bases and J by 7 bases, with 9 bases left in between. Germline CDR1 is ENHRY and CDR2 is SYGVKD. In nucleotides, the CDR3 is TGTGCCATCAGTGAGGGGGTTGGGGAGCAGTACTTC. Protein: CAISEGVGEQYF.

The V gene is TRBV5-1, the J gene TRBJ1-2, with D possibly TRBD1 on 5 matching bases. The CDR3 is made up of 14 amino acids. From germline, CDR1 is SGHRS and CDR2 YFSETQ. The ends were cut back, 4 bases at V and 7 bases at J, with 17 bases in the middle. The CDR3, as DNA: TGCGCCAGCAGCCTAGGCGGGGCAGGTAGTGGCTACACCTTC. As protein: CASSLGGAGSGYTF.

This chain uses TRBV7-2 with TRBJ2-1, with D tentatively TRBD2 (6 bases). There are 16 residues in the CDR3. Trimming took off 5 bases at V and 4 bases at J, with 18 bases between the two ends. Germline CDR1 SGHTA, CDR2 FQGNSA. The CDR3 sequence is CASSQAGTSSYNEQFF. The CDR3 DNA reads as TGTGCCAGCAGCCAGGCCGGGACTTCCTCGTACAATGAGCAGTTCTTC.

This clone was seen once. The V and J genes are TRBV7-8 and TRBJ2-3, with 9 bases identical to TRBD1. CDR1 is SGHVS and CDR2 is FQNEAQ in the germline V gene. After removal of 5 bases from V and 6 bases from J, the junction contained 18 bases not matched to a gene. The CDR3 has 18 residues. CDR3 residues: CASSPSSGDRGLRDTQYF. The CDR3 coding sequence is TGTGCCAGCAGCCCTTCGAGCGGCGACAGGGGGTTGAGGGATACGCAGTATTTT.

V and J are TRBV28 and TRBJ1-1; no reliable D call. Trimming shortened V by 9 bases and J by 4 bases, and 15 bases separated the two germline ends. CDR3 length: 13 amino acids. The germline gives CDR1 MDHEN, CDR2 SYDVKM. CDR3 DNA sequence: TGTGCCAGTTCCACCACGTCGGTCACTGAAGCTTTCTTT. The encoded protein is CASSTTSVTEAFF.

The chain has TRBV29-1 and TRBJ2-7, with a weak D call TRBD2 (5 bases). Germline CDR1 and CDR2: SQVTM and ANQGSEA. V was trimmed by 0 bases and J by 4 bases, leaving 19 bases between them. The CDR3 spans 16 residues. The CDR3 protein is CSVEDTARGSGYEQYF. The CDR3 DNA sequence: TGCAGCGTTGAAGATACGGCCCGGGGATCGGGGTACGAGCAGTACTTC.

The count of this clone is one. The V and J genes are TRBV6-1 and TRBJ2-2; no clear D gene. The CDR3 contains 15 residues. V gave up 2 bases and J gave up 3 bases, with 10 bases separating them. CDR1 is MNHNS, CDR2 SASEGT, per germline. CDR3 sequence reads: CASSEYRGDTGELFF. In DNA form, the CDR3 reads TGTGCCAGCAGTGAATATCGCGGAGACACCGGGGAGCTGTTTTTT.

The chain links TRBV5-4 to TRBJ2-7; 7 bases map to TRBD2. Germline trimming cut 4 bases from V and 2 bases from J; bases unmatched to any gene: 9. This CDR3 region has 15 residues. CDR1 is SGHNT and CDR2 is YYREEE in the germline V gene (reference sequence). This chain's CDR3 is CASSPGSGATYEQYF. The CDR3, as DNA: TGTGCCAGCAGCCCTGGAAGCGGGGCAACCTACGAGCAGTACTTC. Variable domain in full (rest from reference TRBV5-4 and TRBJ2-7): ETGVTQSPTHLIKTRGQQVTLRCSSQSGHNTVSWYQQALGQGPQFIFQYYREEENGRGNFPPRFSGLQFPNYSSELNVNALELDDSALYLCASSPGSGATYEQYFGPGTRLTVT.

The rearrangement links TRBV7-2 to TRBJ1-1; D gene unclear. The CDR3 is 12 residues long. The V gene lost 5 bases and the J gene lost 4 bases, with 8 bases spanning the gap. Germline V gene lookup returns CDR1 SGHTA and CDR2 FQGNSA. The CDR3 sequence is CASSQGRTEAFF. CDR3 DNA: TGTGCCAGCAGCCAAGGGCGCACTGAAGCTTTCTTT.

The rearrangement links TRBV9 to TRBJ2-7; possible D gene TRBD1, 6 bases. Germline lookup yields CDR1 SGDLS and CDR2 YYNGEE. V was cut by 4 bases and J by 2 bases, with 16 bases left in between. The CDR3 loop spans 15 amino acids. CDR3 nucleotide sequence: TGTGCCAGCAGCCCCCATGGGGGCCAAACCTACGAGCAGTACTTC. Amino acids: CASSPHGGQTYEQYF.

This sequence joins TRBV7-9 and TRBJ1-3; D not resolved. Germline V gene data show CDR1 as SEHNR and CDR2 as FQNEAQ (reference sequence). V was pared by 5 bases and J by 2 bases, with 16 bases between. The CDR3 runs 16 residues. In DNA form, the CDR3 reads TGTGCCAGCAGCCAGACTTTATGGGGTCCTGGAAACACCATATATTTT. Its translation is CASSQTLWGPGNTIYF.

V usage is TRBV11-2 and J usage is TRBJ1-2, with no clear D. From germline, CDR1 is SGHAT and CDR2 FQNNGV. V dropped 1 base and J dropped 8 bases, with 8 bases sitting between them. The CDR3 totals 12 residues. CDR3 amino acids: CASSLGVWGYTF. In nucleotides, the CDR3 is TGTGCCAGCAGCTTAGGGGTCTGGGGCTACACCTTC.

The rearrangement links TRBV7-9 to TRBJ1-3, with a tentative D call TRBD1 (6 bases). Per germline, CDR1 SEHNR and CDR2 FQNEAQ (reference sequence). Trimming removed 5 bases from V and 0 bases from J, with 11 bases in between. The CDR3 spans 15 residues. CDR3 residues: CASSEYRDSGNTIYF. In DNA form, the CDR3 reads TGTGCCAGCAGCGAGTACAGGGACTCTGGAAACACCATATATTTT.

The chain links TRBV7-8 to TRBJ2-1; 10 positions agree with TRBD1. Looked up from germline, CDR1 is SGHVS and CDR2 is FQNEAQ. The CDR3 contains 16 residues. J was trimmed by 9 bases and V by 0 bases; bases with no gene match: 8. CDR3 DNA sequence: TGTGCCAGCAGCTTAGCACCGGGACAGGGGTGGCTTGAGCAGTTCTTC. Protein product: CASSLAPGQGWLEQFF.

The chain couples TRBV5-1 to TRBJ2-2, with 7 bases fitting TRBD1. Germline CDR1 and CDR2: SGHRS and YFSETQ. CDR3 length equals 14 residues. V dropped 5 bases and J dropped 6; count of bases not matched to a gene: 7. The chain's CDR3 is CASSSDRFSGELFF. CDR3 DNA sequence: TGCGCCAGCAGTTCGGACAGGTTTTCCGGGGAGCTGTTTTTT.

This sequence joins TRBV6-6 and TRBJ2-1; D ambiguous. Germline V gene data show CDR1 as MNHNY and CDR2 as SVGAGI (reference sequence). The CDR3 is 14 residues long. Trimming removed 0 bases at V and 5 bases at J, with 8 bases between. This CDR3 reads CASSYSNSHNEQFF. As DNA, the CDR3 is TGTGCCAGCAGTTACTCGAACTCGCACAATGAGCAGTTCTTC.

The chain links TRBV11-1 to TRBJ1-1, with D possibly matching TRBD1 (6 bases). Trimming took 6 bases from V and 1 from J, leaving 12 bases between them. Germline CDR1 reads SGHAT; CDR2 reads FQDESV (reference sequence). This CDR3 spans 14 amino acids. CDR3 amino acids: CASRRGRGNTEAFF. CDR3 in DNA: TGTGCCAGCAGGAGGGGCAGGGGGAACACTGAAGCTTTCTTT.